One sample yielded the 5 T cell receptor beta chains listed below, sequenced in a study of blood T cell repertoires in COVID-19. Data came from immunoSEQ multiplex PCR; TCRdb stores just in-frame clones and leaves some out. This sample has a few hundred thousand clones, with approximately 86% found just once. Sequencing was done on a sample of peripheral blood. These receptor sequences come from a woman in her 70s with COVID-19, enrolled during active disease.

The chain links TRBV7-9 to TRBJ2-1; D remains unclear. Trimming took 5 bases from V and 2 from J, leaving 13 bases between them. The CDR3 is 15 amino acids. Germline V gives CDR1 SEHNR, CDR2 FQNEAQ (reference sequence). CDR3 in amino acids: CASSPDPGAYNEQFF. CDR3 sequence (DNA): TGTGCCAGCAGCCCAGATCCGGGTGCCTACAATGAGCAGTTCTTC.

This clone was detected ten times or more. V is TRBV7-2 and J is TRBJ2-7, with TRBD2 identical over 14 bases. CDR3 length: 14 residues. The V and J ends lost 5 bases and 6 bases, in that order; junction bases with no gene match: 3. Germline V lookup: CDR1 SGHTA, CDR2 FQGNSA. In nucleotides, the CDR3 is TGTGCCAGCAGCAAGGGACTAGCGGGGGCCGAGCAGTACTTC. It codes for CASSKGLAGAEQYF.

In its sample, this clone was seen a few times. This rearrangement joins TRBV5-1 to TRBJ1-1; maybe TRBD1 (5 bases). The CDR3 sequence is 15 residues long. The V end lost 2 bases, the J end lost 2 bases, and 13 bases lay between the germline ends. Germline CDR1 reads SGHRS; CDR2 reads YFSETQ. CDR3 protein: CASSFNPGGNTEAFF. The CDR3 DNA follows: TGCGCCAGCAGCTTCAATCCCGGGGGTAACACTGAAGCTTTCTTT.

This chain links TRBV7-9 with TRBJ2-1; 8 positions agree with TRBD2. This CDR3 is built from 14 residues. Germline values: CDR1 SEHNR, CDR2 FQNEAQ (reference sequence). Losses at the gene ends were 0 bases for V and 9 bases for J; bases not matched to a gene: 4. The DNA for the CDR3 is TGTGCCAGCAGCTTAGCGGCGGGGGGTCGTGAGCAGTTCTTC. Its protein is CASSLAAGGREQFF.

The chain carries TRBV4-2 and TRBJ2-3, with D hard to call. The V gene lost 6 bases and the J gene lost 8 bases, with 15 bases spanning the gap. The CDR3 is 13 amino acids. Germline V gene lookup returns CDR1 LGHNA and CDR2 YNFKEQ. The CDR3 reads CASSGSSLITQYF. DNA of the CDR3: TGTGCCAGCAGTGGTAGCTCCTTGATTACGCAGTATTTT.